This TCR beta chain was identified during a study of neurological immune-mediated disorders. Regarding the study as a whole: The greatest TCR clonal expansion appeared in HTLV-1-associated myelopathy and the smallest, falling below healthy controls, in multiple sclerosis. Repertoires from 18 of 34 multiple sclerosis patients grouped phylogenetically into a related-CDR3 cluster, suggesting a possible signature. Across subjects, no CDR3 amino acid sequence appeared in expanded clones of more than one subject, a finding that suggested private repertoires in all groups.

This clonotype showed up many times. The antigen is undetermined. Using its own MiXCR run on the 5' RACE reads, TCRdb lists one record per CDR3 protein. The sample records 50,000 to 60,000 distinct CDR3 sequences, 4% being singletons. In germline, CDR1 is LNHDA, CDR2 SQIVND (reference sequence). V was trimmed by 5 bases and J by 4 bases, leaving 14 bases between them. The CDR3 length is 14 residues. Sorted libraries came from approximately 1 million CD4+ or CD8+ T cells. The receptor's source is a woman in her thirties or forties with multiple sclerosis. The sequencing sample was made of CD4+ T cells from blood. This chain uses TRBV19 with TRBJ1-2, with unresolved D. In DNA form, the CDR3 reads TGTGCCAGTAGTCCCGGTGATAGGCGCTATGGCTACACCTTC. This codes for CASSPGDRRYGYTF. Looking up the rest from reference TRBV19 and TRBJ1-2 gives the full variable domain: DGGITQSPKYLFRKEGQNVTLSCEQNLNHDAMYWYRQDPGQGLRLIYYSQIVNDFQKGDIAEGYSVSREKKESFPLTVTSAQKNPTAFYLCASSPGDRRYGYTFGSGTRLTVV.